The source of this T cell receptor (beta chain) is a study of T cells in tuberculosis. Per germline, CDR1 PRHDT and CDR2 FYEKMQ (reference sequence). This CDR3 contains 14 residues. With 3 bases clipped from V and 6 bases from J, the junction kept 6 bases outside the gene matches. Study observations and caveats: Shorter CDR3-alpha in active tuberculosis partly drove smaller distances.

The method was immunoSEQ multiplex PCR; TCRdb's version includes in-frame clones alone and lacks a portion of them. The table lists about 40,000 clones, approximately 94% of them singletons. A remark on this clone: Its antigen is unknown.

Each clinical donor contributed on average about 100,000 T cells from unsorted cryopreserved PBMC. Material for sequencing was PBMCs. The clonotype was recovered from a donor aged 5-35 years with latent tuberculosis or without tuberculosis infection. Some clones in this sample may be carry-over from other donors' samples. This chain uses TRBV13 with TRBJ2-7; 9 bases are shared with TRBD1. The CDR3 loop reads CASSFRTGAGEQYF. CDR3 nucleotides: TGTGCCAGCAGCTTTAGGACAGGGGCCGGCGAGCAGTACTTC.